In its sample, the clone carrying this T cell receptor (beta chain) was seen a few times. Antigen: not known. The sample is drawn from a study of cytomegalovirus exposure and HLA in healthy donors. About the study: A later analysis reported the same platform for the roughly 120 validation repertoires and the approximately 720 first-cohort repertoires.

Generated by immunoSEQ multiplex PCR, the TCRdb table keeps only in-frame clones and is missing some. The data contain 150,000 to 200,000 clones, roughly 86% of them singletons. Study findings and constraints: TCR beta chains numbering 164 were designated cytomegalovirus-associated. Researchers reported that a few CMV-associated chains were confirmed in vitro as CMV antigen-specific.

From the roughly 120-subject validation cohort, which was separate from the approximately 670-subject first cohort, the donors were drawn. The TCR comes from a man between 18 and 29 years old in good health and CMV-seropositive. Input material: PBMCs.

CDR3: CASSLVEGSSYNSPLHF. CDR3 DNA: TGCGCCAGCAGCTTGGTTGAGGGAAGCTCCTATAATTCACCCCTCCACTTT. The genes are TRBV5-1 and TRBJ1-6; D unresolved. V was clipped by 0 bases and J by 0 bases, with 10 bases between them. This CDR3 spans 17 amino acids. The germline V gene has CDR1 SGHRS and CDR2 YFSETQ.